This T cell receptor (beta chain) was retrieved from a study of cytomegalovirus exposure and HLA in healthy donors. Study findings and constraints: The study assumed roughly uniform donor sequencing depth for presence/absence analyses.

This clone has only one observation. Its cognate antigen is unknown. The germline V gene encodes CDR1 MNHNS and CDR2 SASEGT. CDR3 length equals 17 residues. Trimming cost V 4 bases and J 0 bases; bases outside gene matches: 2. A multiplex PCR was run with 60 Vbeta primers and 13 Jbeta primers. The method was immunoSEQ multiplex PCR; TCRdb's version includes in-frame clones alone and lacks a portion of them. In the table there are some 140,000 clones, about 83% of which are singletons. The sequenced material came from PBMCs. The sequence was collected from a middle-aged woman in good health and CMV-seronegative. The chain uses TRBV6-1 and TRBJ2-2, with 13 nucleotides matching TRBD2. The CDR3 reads CASSAGLAGANTGELFF. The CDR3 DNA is TGTGCCAGCAGTGCCGGACTAGCGGGGGCGAACACCGGGGAGCTGTTTTTT.